One T cell receptor beta chain is described in this entry. Its cognate antigen is unknown. TCRdb's table, derived via immunoSEQ multiplex PCR, lists solely in-frame clones and lacks some. The sample shows almost 50,000 clones, roughly nine tenths of them seen only once. The timepoints at which blood was sampled were baseline, cycle 4 day 1, and cycle 7 day 1. The ends were cut back, 3 bases at V and 2 bases at J, with 7 bases in the middle. The germline V gene has CDR1 LNHDA and CDR2 SQIVND (reference sequence). The CDR3 is 13 amino acids. This sample is part of a study of OX40 agonist ivuxolimab in advanced cancers. Overall study: Those enrolled were approximately 87% male, with a mean age of approximately 60 years and ages from about 20 to 85. Study results and limitations: CD8+ T cells were the subset that, on average, had more expanded clones than CD4+.

The source was CD4+ or CD8+ T cells sorted from blood, collected in a trial of the OX40 agonist ivuxolimab. V is TRBV19 and J is TRBJ1-2; D is unresolved. This TCR came from an adult with an advanced solid tumor such as melanoma, head and neck, liver or kidney cancer. CDR3 residues: CASSMNGNYGYTF. CDR3 nucleotides: TGTGCCAGTAGTATGAACGGAAACTATGGCTACACCTTC.